The clone carrying this T cell receptor beta chain was seen only once. Authors' processing steps: Amplification from reference gene primers served as the basis for estimated nucleated cell counts. Produced via immunoSEQ multiplex PCR; TCRdb's table is partial and in-frame only. V and J calls and clone size are copied from that table; D and trimming were computed from the DNA. The top ten clones hold approximately 1.4% of a sample with 300,000 or so clones, around 86% of them seen once. The record originates from a study of blood T cell repertoires in COVID-19. With 0 bases clipped from V and 2 bases from J, the junction kept 10 bases outside the gene matches. Germline V lookup: CDR1 MNHNS, CDR2 SASEGT. The CDR3 is made up of 17 amino acids.

The J gene is TRBJ2-7, the V gene TRBV6-1; TRBD1 matches at 7 bases. The clonotype was recovered from a woman aged 35 to 49 who had recovered from COVID-19. Sequences were obtained from peripheral blood. Here the CDR3 reads CASSEAGNRGYTYEQYF. The CDR3, as DNA: TGTGCCAGCAGTGAAGCCGGGAACAGGGGCTATACCTACGAGCAGTACTTC.